One T cell receptor (beta chain) is described in this entry. Its antigen is still unknown. The CDR3 sequence is 13 residues long. V was shortened by 2 bases and J by 1 base, with 5 bases between the two germline ends. Germline V gene data show CDR1 as WNHNN and CDR2 as SYGVQD (reference sequence). TCRdb used MiXCR to reprocess the RT-PCR reads, holding one entry per CDR3 protein. Among approximately 570,000 distinct CDR3 sequences listed, approximately 7.1% were seen once. The source of the sample is a study of response to subunit inactivated influenza vaccine. Study-wide findings and caveats: The authors proposed limited new T cell recruitment per seasonal influenza vaccination.

The origin of this receptor is a man between 50 and 70 years old who received an inactivated influenza vaccine. Here the sequenced sample was PBMCs from blood, taken less than 30 months after vaccination. The chain employs TRBV10-1 and TRBJ2-5; D remains unclear. CDR3 sequence (DNA): TGCGCCAGCAGTGAGGGTATCCAAGAGACCCAGTACTTC. This codes for CASSEGIQETQYF.